The clone carrying this T cell receptor (beta chain) was detected only a few times. The sample originates from a study of regulatory T cells in long-lasting Graves disease. Documented time point: persistent/refractory GD, antithyroid drugs over 5 years with positive TRAb. Researchers made the TCR library from RNA that was extracted from PBMCs. Trimming removed 4 bases from V and 2 bases from J, with 9 bases in between. This CDR3 spans 13 amino acids. Germline V lookup: CDR1 GTSNPN, CDR2 SVGIG (reference sequence). HTBI primers from iRepertoire and Arm-PCR of CDR3 regions yielded the TCR beta libraries. TCRdb used MiXCR to reprocess the multiplex PCR reads, holding one entry per CDR3 protein. The table has about 470,000 distinct CDR3 sequences, less than 25% seen once.

Material: peripheral blood mononuclear cells (PBMCs), obtained when the disease was refractory, from a patient treated with antithyroid drugs. The chain employs TRBV30 and TRBJ1-3, with D uncertain. The origin of this receptor is a female donor with Graves disease. In nucleotides, the CDR3 is TGTGCCTGGACGGACGGGCCTGGAAACACCATATATTTT. Translated: CAWTDGPGNTIYF.